Listed below are T cell receptor beta chains from one sample, sequenced in a study of T cell repertoires in cytomegalovirus infection. TCRdb independently ran MiXCR on the reads; one entry per CDR3 protein. This table holds about 890,000 distinct CDR3 sequences, approximately 31% found once. Which antigens these TCRs recognize remains unknown. Material: cultured CD8+ T cells from PBMCs, obtained from culture after CMV antigen stimulation. These receptors came from a human donor in good health (CMV status not recorded). Some clones in this sample may be carry-over from other donors' samples. The conserved cysteine and the conserved F or W are not part of the CDR3 here. The size field is filled for only some rows; it gives once, few, many or a size class.

j_gene: TRBJ2-1; v_gene: TRBV7-8; abundance: -; CDR3aa: ASSPRGGGGIDKQF
j_gene: TRBJ1-1; v_gene: TRBV6-5; abundance: -; CDR3aa: ASTEAGDPTEAF
j_gene: TRBJ2-3; v_gene: TRBV7-2; abundance: many; CDR3aa: ASSLPGDTQY
j_gene: TRBJ2-1; v_gene: TRBV29-1; abundance: -; CDR3aa: SVEFRYNEQF
j_gene: TRBJ2-1; v_gene: TRBV11-2; abundance: -; CDR3aa: ASSLDRGDEQF
j_gene: TRBJ1-1; v_gene: TRBV12-3/TRBV12-4; abundance: -; CDR3aa: ASSSRPGTGNTEAF
j_gene: TRBJ1-1; v_gene: TRBV4-2; abundance: few; CDR3aa: ASVPRVGNTEAF
j_gene: TRBJ2-5; v_gene: TRBV29-1; abundance: few; CDR3aa: SGAGTSASYQY
j_gene: TRBJ2-3; v_gene: TRBV7-3; abundance: few; CDR3aa: ASSSAVGLSTDTQY
j_gene: TRBJ1-1; v_gene: TRBV6-8; abundance: -; CDR3aa: ASNPGANTEAF
j_gene: TRBJ2-5; v_gene: TRBV6-1; abundance: -; CDR3aa: ATIGHRQTQY
j_gene: TRBJ1-3; v_gene: TRBV7-9; abundance: -; CDR3aa: ASVRGRVAGNTIY
j_gene: TRBJ2-3; v_gene: TRBV27; abundance: few; CDR3aa: ASNSLFSGGKADTQY
j_gene: TRBJ1-3; v_gene: TRBV12-3/TRBV12-4; abundance: many; CDR3aa: ASRNNLGSGNTIY
j_gene: TRBJ2-3; v_gene: TRBV12-3/TRBV12-4; abundance: -; CDR3aa: ASSSGQQLDTQY
j_gene: TRBJ1-2; v_gene: TRBV6-5; abundance: -; CDR3aa: ASSLHTGTGTYGYT
j_gene: TRBJ1-1; v_gene: TRBV19; abundance: -; CDR3aa: ASSIYPNTEAF
j_gene: TRBJ2-3; v_gene: TRBV6-5; abundance: -; CDR3aa: ASSYSMAGGGDTQY
j_gene: TRBJ1-2; v_gene: TRBV7-2; abundance: many; CDR3aa: ASSLPGSLRRGYT
j_gene: TRBJ1-2; v_gene: TRBV12-3/TRBV12-4; abundance: -; CDR3aa: ASSLHSNLYGYT
j_gene: TRBJ1-5; v_gene: TRBV28; abundance: many; CDR3aa: ASSFSNQPQH
j_gene: TRBJ2-7; v_gene: TRBV4-1; abundance: few; CDR3aa: ASSQETAGALYEQY
j_gene: TRBJ2-5; v_gene: TRBV4-1; abundance: -; CDR3aa: ASSQQLAGGSQETQY
j_gene: TRBJ1-2; v_gene: TRBV7-2; abundance: many; CDR3aa: ASSSEALNYGYT
j_gene: TRBJ1-1; v_gene: TRBV12-5; abundance: -; CDR3aa: ASGVTGGLGNTEAF